This T cell receptor (beta chain) derives from a study of OX40 agonist ivuxolimab in advanced cancers. Remarks on this clone: Its antigen remains unidentified.

Some clones are missing from TCRdb's copy, which holds only in-frame ones; the method was immunoSEQ multiplex PCR. Among approximately 90,000 clones listed, approximately 92% were seen once. V lost 5 bases to trimming and J lost 5 bases, with 7 bases between them. Germline assignment: CDR1 MNHNS and CDR2 SASEGT. The CDR3 is 13 amino acids. Regarding the study as a whole: Clonal expansion was among the lowest in partial responders at 0.1-3.0 mg/kg, especially CD8+. Researchers report that CD8+ T cells had, on average, more expanded clones than CD4+.

This chain joins TRBV6-1 and TRBJ1-6; D is unclear. The origin of this receptor is an adult with an advanced solid tumor such as melanoma, head and neck, liver or kidney cancer. This specimen consisted of CD4+ or CD8+ T cells sorted from blood, obtained in a trial of the OX40 agonist ivuxolimab. CDR3 DNA sequence: TGTGCCAGCAGTAGAACCGATAATTCACCCCTCCACTTT. Its protein product is CASSRTDNSPLHF.